This is a list of T cell receptor beta chains from one sample in a study of beta chain features in type 1 diabetes. Sequencing used immunoSEQ multiplex PCR; TCRdb keeps in-frame clones, though not all of them. The sample lists around 100,000 clones; under 30% were seen once. What was sequenced was central memory CD4+ T cells from blood. These receptors came from a woman aged 18-29 years with type 1 diabetes. CDR3s include the opening cysteine and the closing phenylalanine or tryptophan. D genes are given only for firm matches. Only some rows state a clone size, as once, few, many or a class for expanded clones.

V	J	size	D	DNA	CDR3
TRBV7-2	TRBJ2-1	few	.	TGTGCCAGCAGCTTATCTTCTCAGGAGTTCTTC	CASSLSSQEFF
TRBV4-3	TRBJ2-5	.	.	TGCGCCAGCAGCCAAGACCCGGGTGAGACCCAGTACTTC	CASSQDPGETQYF
TRBV19	TRBJ1-5	.	TRBD1	TGTGCCAGTACCCTGACAGGGATTAGGCATCAGCCCCAGCATTTT	CASTLTGIRHQPQHF
TRBV20-1	TRBJ1-1	.	.	TGCAGTGCTAGACAGATCACTGAAGCTTTCTTT	CSARQITEAFF
TRBV20-1	TRBJ2-7	.	TRBD2	TGTGCCCTAGCGGTGGAATACGAGCAGTACTTC	CALAVEYEQYF
TRBV19	TRBJ1-5	.	TRBD1	TGTGCCAGTAGTATCCGACAGGGGGCGGAGAGAAATCAGCCCCAGCATTTT	CASSIRQGAERNQPQHF
TRBV4-3	TRBJ2-5	.	TRBD2	TGCGCCAGCAGCCAAGAAGGGACTAGCGGGAGTGAGACCCAGTACTTC	CASSQEGTSGSETQYF
TRBV9	TRBJ2-7	once	.	TGTGCCAGCAGCGTACGGACAGATGGCCCCTACGAGCAGTACTTC	CASSVRTDGPYEQYF
TRBV2	TRBJ2-2	.	.	TGTGCCAGCAGTGTTGACAGTCAAGGGGCCGGGGAGCTGTTTTTT	CASSVDSQGAGELFF
TRBV11-2	TRBJ2-1	few	TRBD2	TGTGCCAGCAGCTTATCTTTTACTAGCGGATCCTACAATGAGCAGTTCTTC	CASSLSFTSGSYNEQFF
TRBV2	TRBJ2-3	few	.	TGTGCCAGCAGGAGGGCCGTGGGAGATACGCAGTATTTT	CASRRAVGDTQYF
TRBV2	TRBJ2-1	few	.	TGTGCCAGCAGGAGCGGGCGGAGCTCCTACAATGAGCAGTTCTTC	CASRSGRSSYNEQFF
TRBV19	TRBJ2-7	.	TRBD2	TGTGCCAGTAGTAGACCCCGGAGCGGGACCTCCTACGAGCAGTACTTC	CASSRPRSGTSYEQYF
TRBV6-6	TRBJ1-1	few	TRBD1	TGTGCCAGCACCAGGCCACCCGGGACAGCGAACACTGAAGCTTTCTTT	CASTRPPGTANTEAFF
TRBV28	TRBJ2-5	.	.	TGTGCCAGCAGTTCCCGGTTTGCATACTTC	CASSSRFAYF
TRBV7-2	TRBJ2-1	.	.	TGTGCCAGCAGCCGATACGTAGCAGTCAATGAGCAGTTCTTC	CASSRYVAVNEQFF
TRBV7-2	TRBJ2-1	few	TRBD2	TGTGCCAGCAGCGCCAGCGGGATGGGGTACAATGAGCAGTTCTTC	CASSASGMGYNEQFF
TRBV29-1	TRBJ2-1	.	.	TGCAGCGTTGAAGATCGCACCCGAGGCAATGAGCAGTTCTTC	CSVEDRTRGNEQFF
TRBV19	TRBJ1-1	few	TRBD1	TGTGCCACCGGGGACAGGGAGGGCACTGAAGCTTTCTTT	CATGDREGTEAFF
TRBV5-6	TRBJ2-5	few	.	TGTGCCAGCAGCTCACGGGGGGCAGTGGAGACCCAGTACTTC	CASSSRGAVETQYF
TRBV7-9	TRBJ2-3	.	.	TGTGCCAGCAGCGACGACTTACTAGTTTTCTATTTT	CASSDDLLVFYF
TRBV7-9	TRBJ1-5	.	.	TGTGCCAGCAGCTTAGGGGACAACAATCAGCCCCAGCATTTT	CASSLGDNNQPQHF
TRBV7-2	TRBJ2-1	many	.	TGTGCCAGCAGCACTAGGTTCTACAATGAGCAGTTCTTC	CASSTRFYNEQFF
TRBV19	TRBJ1-5	.	.	TGTGCCAGCCGGGACACGAGCAATCAGCCCCAGCATTTT	CASRDTSNQPQHF
TRBV10-3	TRBJ1-1	few	TRBD1	TGTGCCATCAGTGACTCGGACAGGGGGTCTGCTGAAGCTTTCTTT	CAISDSDRGSAEAFF
TRBV4-1	TRBJ2-1	.	TRBD2	TGCGCCAGCAGCCACCTCGGGCTAGCGGGAGGTCCCCTCTCCTACAATGAGCAGTTCTTC	CASSHLGLAGGPLSYNEQFF
TRBV19	TRBJ1-6	.	.	TGTGCCAGTAACAGGAACACTTCACCCCTCCACTTT	CASNRNTSPLHF
TRBV29-1	TRBJ2-1	few	TRBD2	TGCAGCGTTGTGAGGCTTGGATCAGCGGGAGATTTATACAATGAGCAGTTCTTC	CSVVRLGSAGDLYNEQFF
TRBV10-3	TRBJ2-2	.	.	TGTGCCATCAGCGAACGAGAACCGAACACCGGGGAGCTGTTTTTT	CAISEREPNTGELFF
TRBV7-2	TRBJ2-1	few	TRBD1	TGTGCCAGCAGCTCGGGACAGAACAATGAGCAGTTCTTC	CASSSGQNNEQFF
TRBV28	TRBJ2-1	.	TRBD2	TGTGCCAGCAGTTCGCCGGGAGGGCGTTCGGATGAGCAGTTCTTC	CASSSPGGRSDEQFF
TRBV19	TRBJ2-3	few	TRBD2	TGTGCCAGTAGCCTATTAGGCGGGAGGGCGGTAGATACGCAGTATTTT	CASSLLGGRAVDTQYF
TRBV14	TRBJ2-7	few	.	TGTGCCAGCAGCAAAACAGGGAAGAGCTCCTACGAGCAGTACTTC	CASSKTGKSSYEQYF
TRBV7-2	TRBJ2-7	once	.	TGTGCCAGCAGCTTCTCGGCGGGGTCTCGCGAGCAGTACTTC	CASSFSAGSREQYF
TRBV27	TRBJ1-5	.	.	TGTGCCAGCAGTGGAGACAGGTATCAGCCCCAGCATTTT	CASSGDRYQPQHF
TRBV9	TRBJ2-3	few	TRBD1	TGTGCCAGCAGCGATCCTCAACAGGGGACAGGGTGGGCAGATACGCAGTATTTT	CASSDPQQGTGWADTQYF
TRBV7-2	TRBJ1-5	once	.	TGTGCCAGCAGCCTTAGAGGCGGGAATAGCAATCAGCCCCAGCATTTT	CASSLRGGNSNQPQHF
TRBV28	TRBJ2-3	few	TRBD2	TGTGCCAGCAGTTTAGTTGGTCGGGGGGGGGCGAGCGGTACGCAGTATTTT	CASSLVGRGGASGTQYF
TRBV5-6	TRBJ1-2	.	TRBD1	TGTGCCAGCAGCTTGGAATCCAGGGGGATCGGCTACACCTTC	CASSLESRGIGYTF
TRBV7-2	TRBJ2-1	.	.	TGTGCCAGCACCACAGCGGTACCCTACAATGAGCAGTTCTTC	CASTTAVPYNEQFF
TRBV21-1	TRBJ1-1	.	.	TGTGCCAGCAGCCCACATTGGGTGGGGGGCACTGAAGCTTTCTTT	CASSPHWVGGTEAFF